This T cell receptor beta chain emerged from a study of blood T cells in healthy people across ages. General study points: A conclusive naive versus antigen-experienced comparison was prevented by the unsorted PBMCs.

Together with a sample-barcoded 5' primer, a J-beta primer mix was included in a second PCR lasting about 6 to 11 cycles. A single record per CDR3 protein comes from TCRdb applying MiXCR to the 5' RACE reads. The sample contains about 1.8 million distinct CDR3 sequences, roughly 52% of which appear only once. With respect to this clonotype: Its antigen is as yet unknown.

The V end lost 0 bases, the J end lost 0 bases, and 18 bases lay between the germline ends. CDR3 length: 18 residues. Germline CDR1 and CDR2: LGHDT and YNNKEL (reference sequence). This TCR was recovered from a woman aged 40 to 50 in good health. Sequenced sample: blood. The rearrangement uses TRBV3-1 and TRBJ2-7; the D call may be TRBD1 or TRBD2 (5 bases each). The CDR3 region is CASSQDNPRDRSSYEQYF. The DNA of the CDR3 is TGTGCCAGCAGCCAAGATAATCCACGGGACCGGAGCTCCTACGAGCAGTACTTC.